These T cell receptor beta chains were read from a single sample in a study of identical twins. Each CDR3 protein gets one entry after TCRdb re-called the 5' RACE reads with MiXCR. The repertoire holds approximately 590,000 distinct CDR3 sequences, with over 8.5% as singletons. The sample also formed part of further work on yellow fever vaccine responses in identical twins.

The sequenced material came from PBMCs. The origin of the receptors is a woman between 18 and 29 years old in good health. The CDR3 runs from the conserved cysteine through the conserved F or W. D genes are given only for firm matches. Only part of the rows carry a size: once, few, many, or a class if the clone is expanded.

few | TRBJ1-6 | TRBD1 | TRBV29-1 | CSVALGGNSPLHF | TGCAGCGTTGCTTTAGGGGGCAATTCACCCCTCCACTTT
few | TRBJ2-6 | - | TRBV5-1 | CASSGAVEGGGTTSGANVLTF | TGCGCCAGCAGCGGCGCCGTGGAGGGGGGGGGAACGACATCTGGGGCCAACGTCCTGACTTTC
few | TRBJ2-3 | TRBD1 | TRBV6-1 | CAHATGKGTDTQYF | TGTGCCCACGCGACAGGGAAGGGCACAGATACGCAGTATTTT
many | TRBJ2-3 | - | TRBV3-1 | CASSQVVSDTQYF | TGTGCCAGCAGCCAAGTAGTATCAGATACGCAGTATTTT
few | TRBJ2-5 | TRBD1 | TRBV6-5 | CASTYYRGEGGETQYF | TGTGCCAGCACCTACTACAGGGGTGAGGGCGGCGAGACCCAGTACTTC
few | TRBJ2-7 | TRBD2 | TRBV6-2/TRBV6-3 | CASTVLAGVTEQYF | TGTGCCAGCACCGTCCTAGCGGGAGTCACGGAGCAGTACTTC
few | TRBJ2-5 | TRBD1 | TRBV9 | CASSVAPGTGVGKETQYF | TGTGCCAGCAGCGTAGCTCCCGGGACAGGGGTTGGGAAGGAGACCCAGTACTTC
many | TRBJ2-7 | - | TRBV6-2/TRBV6-3 | CASSYGDPYEQYF | TGTGCCAGCTCTTATGGGGATCCCTACGAGCAGTACTTC
many | TRBJ2-1 | TRBD1 | TRBV28 | CASRWGDRWSEQFF | TGTGCCAGCCGTTGGGGGGACAGGTGGAGTGAGCAGTTCTTC
- | TRBJ2-1 | - | TRBV18 | CASSPPESNEQFF | TGTGCCAGCTCACCACCGGAGTCGAATGAGCAGTTCTTC
- | TRBJ2-7 | - | TRBV29-1 | CSAIPTRSSYEQYF | TGCAGCGCCATACCGACGCGATCATCCTACGAGCAGTACTTC
few | TRBJ1-1 | - | TRBV2 | CASRSPVNTEAFF | TGTGCCAGCAGAAGTCCTGTGAACACTGAAGCTTTCTTT
many | TRBJ2-2 | - | TRBV3-1 | CATGSTGELFF | TGTGCCACCGGGAGCACCGGGGAGCTGTTTTTT
- | TRBJ2-2 | - | TRBV15 | CATSRDRAPNTGELFF | TGTGCCACCAGCAGAGATCGGGCACCGAACACCGGGGAGCTGTTTTTT
many | TRBJ2-7 | - | TRBV3-1 | CASSQLEGPLDEQYF | TGTGCCAGCAGCCAACTTGAAGGGCCCCTTGACGAGCAGTACTTC
many | TRBJ2-3 | - | TRBV10-3 | CAISEVADTQYF | TGTGCCATCAGTGAGGTTGCAGATACGCAGTATTTT
many | TRBJ2-1 | - | TRBV18 | CASSPGGLPNEQFF | TGTGCCAGCTCACCCGGGGGCCTCCCTAATGAGCAGTTCTTC
many | TRBJ1-2 | - | TRBV7-8 | CASSLANPAGVSYGYTF | TGTGCCAGCAGCTTAGCGAATCCGGCAGGGGTCAGCTATGGCTACACCTTC
- | TRBJ1-1 | - | TRBV5-1 | CASRQASQGSDTEAFF | TGCGCCAGCAGACAAGCCTCACAGGGTAGCGACACTGAAGCTTTCTTT
once | TRBJ1-1 | TRBD1 | TRBV19 | CASRQTGTVGAAFF | TGTGCCAGTAGACAAACCGGGACAGTCGGGGCAGCTTTCTTT
few | TRBJ2-2 | - | TRBV20-1 | CSARGGGELFF | TGCAGTGCTAGAGGGGGCGGGGAGCTGTTTTTT
- | TRBJ1-4 | - | TRBV7-2 | CASSSYRGEKLFF | TGTGCCAGCAGCTCTTACCGGGGGGAAAAACTGTTTTTT
- | TRBJ2-7 | - | TRBV6-6 | CASSYAGRGEQYF | TGTGCCAGCAGTTACGCGGGACGGGGGGAGCAGTACTTC
many | TRBJ2-3 | - | TRBV29-1 | CSVEPQGPDTQYF | TGCAGCGTTGAACCACAGGGACCAGATACGCAGTATTTT
- | TRBJ2-2 | - | TRBV4-3 | CASSQDRWDSSLELFF | TGCGCCAGCAGCCAAGATCGATGGGACTCCTCGCTGGAGCTGTTTTTT
few | TRBJ2-1 | TRBD2 | TRBV4-2 | CASSQASGEYNEQFF | TGTGCCAGCAGCCAAGCTAGCGGGGAATACAATGAGCAGTTCTTC
few | TRBJ2-1 | TRBD1 | TRBV6-2/TRBV6-3 | CASSRIPGQSSYNEQFF | TGTGCCAGCAGTCGCATCCCGGGACAGAGCTCCTACAATGAGCAGTTCTTC
few | TRBJ1-4 | - | TRBV7-9 | CASSSRSGDGYEKLFF | TGTGCCAGCAGCTCCCGTTCTGGGGACGGCTATGAAAAACTGTTTTTT
many | TRBJ2-3 | TRBD2 | TRBV20-1 | CSAPSGSRADTQYF | TGCAGTGCTCCGAGCGGGAGTAGGGCAGATACGCAGTATTTT
many | TRBJ2-5 | TRBD1 | TRBV20-1 | CSARDLRTGVETQYF | TGCAGTGCTAGAGATCTTCGGACAGGGGTAGAGACCCAGTACTTC
- | TRBJ2-5 | - | TRBV12-3/TRBV12-4 | CASSLGSRGTQYF | TGTGCCAGCAGTTTAGGAAGTAGAGGGACCCAGTACTTC
many | TRBJ2-1 | - | TRBV5-1 | CASSFQGTNEQFF | TGCGCCAGCAGCTTCCAAGGGACCAATGAGCAGTTCTTC
few | TRBJ2-7 | - | TRBV20-1 | CSARNRGLGGEQCF | TGCAGTGCTAGAAACCGGGGACTGGGCGGGGAGCAGTGCTTC
- | TRBJ1-5 | TRBD1 | TRBV24-1 | CATSEGTGGAQHF | TGTGCCACCAGTGAGGGGACAGGGGGGGCCCAGCATTTT
- | TRBJ2-7 | TRBD2 | TRBV11-3 | CASSRMAGGTSCPF | TGTGCCAGCAGTCGAATGGCGGGCGGGACTAGCTGCCCCTTC
- | TRBJ2-1 | - | TRBV5-1 | CASSLGLGANEQFF | TGCGCCAGCAGCTTGGGACTAGGGGCCAATGAGCAGTTCTTC
- | TRBJ1-5 | - | TRBV6-1 | CASMGDSNQPQHF | TGTGCCAGCATGGGCGATAGCAATCAGCCCCAGCATTTT
- | TRBJ2-1 | - | TRBV5-6 | CASSGFGLLEQFF | TGTGCCAGCAGCGGTTTTGGCCTGCTCGAGCAGTTCTTC
many | TRBJ1-1 | - | TRBV7-2 | CASSFSSTEAFF | TGTGCCAGCAGCTTTAGCAGCACTGAAGCTTTCTTT
few | TRBJ2-4 | TRBD2 | TRBV6-5 | CASSYSSGGRKNIQYF | TGTGCCAGCAGTTACTCGAGCGGGGGCCGGAAAAACATTCAGTACTTC
many | TRBJ2-5 | TRBD1 | TRBV24-1 | CATSDIRTGQETQYF | TGTGCCACCAGTGATATAAGGACAGGACAAGAGACCCAGTACTTC
- | TRBJ2-1 | TRBD1 | TRBV2 | CASNPVKGQGINEQFF | TGTGCCAGCAATCCCGTGAAGGGACAGGGTATCAATGAGCAGTTCTTC
many | TRBJ2-5 | - | TRBV7-2 | CASSPTGPSGGTQYF | TGTGCCAGCAGCCCCACAGGGCCCTCCGGAGGGACCCAGTACTTC
many | TRBJ1-2 | TRBD1 | TRBV6-2/TRBV6-3 | CASRTGDSRSYTF | TGTGCCAGCAGGACCGGGGACAGTCGAAGCTACACCTTC
few | TRBJ2-7 | TRBD2 | TRBV7-2 | CASSRTSGSGREQYF | TGTGCCAGCAGTCGAACTAGCGGGAGTGGGAGGGAGCAGTACTTC
few | TRBJ2-1 | TRBD2 | TRBV20-1 | CSARLRTSGNEQFF | TGCAGTGCTAGACTCAGGACTAGCGGTAATGAGCAGTTCTTC
- | TRBJ2-3 | - | TRBV20-1 | CSASSTDTQYF | TGCAGTGCTAGTAGTACAGATACGCAGTATTTT
many | TRBJ2-7 | - | TRBV7-2 | CASSLDSVSSYEQYF | TGTGCCAGCAGCTTAGATTCCGTTAGCTCCTACGAGCAGTACTTC
few | TRBJ2-7 | - | TRBV14 | CASSPMTPEQYF | TGTGCCAGCAGCCCGATGACTCCTGAGCAGTACTTC
few | TRBJ2-7 | - | TRBV2 | CASSEAGSGYEQYF | TGTGCCAGCAGTGAAGCCGGGTCCGGATACGAGCAGTACTTC
once | TRBJ2-2 | - | TRBV18 | CASRQLSPILNTGELFF | TGTGCCAGCCGACAACTCAGCCCGATTCTTAACACCGGGGAGCTGTTTTTT
- | TRBJ2-2 | TRBD2 | TRBV20-1 | CSARQLRSGRQNTGELFF | TGCAGTGCTAGACAATTACGTAGCGGGAGGCAGAACACCGGGGAGCTGTTTTTT
many | TRBJ2-2 | - | TRBV24-1 | CATSDPGQSPGELFF | TGTGCCACCAGTGATCCAGGACAGTCTCCCGGGGAGCTGTTTTTT